These 3 T cell receptor beta chains came from one sample sequenced in a study of T cells in localized non-small cell lung cancer. Clones were sequenced by immunoSEQ multiplex PCR, and TCRdb holds only the in-frame ones, with some missing. The sample carries approximately 100,000 clones, approximately 90% recorded once. The sequencing used PBMCs, collected before any cancer treatment. The receptors come from a woman aged 35-75 years with stage II squamous cell lung carcinoma.

This chain uses TRBV6-5 with TRBJ1-2; TRBD1 is a possible D gene (6 bases). CDR3 size: 13 residues. V dropped 10 bases and J dropped 4 bases, with 16 bases sitting between them. The germline CDR1 and CDR2 sequences are MNHEY and SVGAGI. The CDR3 nucleotides read TGTGCCACAAGGGGGGGCGGGCTCTATGGCTACACCTTC. Translation: CATRGGGLYGYTF.

The J gene is TRBJ2-3, the V gene TRBV19; either TRBD1 or TRBD2 may fit D (5 bases each). V was clipped by 10 bases and J by 4 bases, with 18 bases between them. Germline values: CDR1 LNHDA, CDR2 SQIVND (reference sequence). The CDR3 has 14 amino acids. The CDR3 here is CATTRRQGADTQYF. Here the CDR3 DNA reads TGTGCCACAACTAGGAGGCAGGGAGCAGATACGCAGTATTTT.

The V call is TRBV28, the J call TRBJ2-6; 7 bases line up with TRBD1. Germline trimming cut 5 bases from V and 4 bases from J; bases unmatched to any gene: 8. The CDR3 is made up of 16 amino acids. Germline lookup yields CDR1 MDHEN and CDR2 SYDVKM. CDR3 loop: CASSESRGYGANVLTF. The CDR3, as DNA: TGTGCCAGCAGTGAGAGCAGGGGGTACGGGGCCAACGTCCTGACTTTC.